Presented here are 23 T cell receptor beta chains from one specimen sequenced in a study of shared clonotypes between healthy human individuals. The data were produced by immunoSEQ multiplex PCR, yet TCRdb's version contains in-frame clones alone and is incomplete. This sample has 2,100,000 or so clones, with 90% to 96% found just once. The sequenced material came from naive CD4+ T cells sorted from blood. Sample subset: CD45RA+ positively selected. The origin of the receptors is a man aged 18-30 years in good health.

This rearrangement joins TRBV11-2 to TRBJ2-7; the D gene is possibly TRBD1 (5 bases). The V and J ends lost 4 bases and 4 bases respectively, with 11 bases between them. The CDR3 spans 13 residues. Per the germline V gene, CDR1 is SGHAT and CDR2 is FQNNGV. CDR3 bases: TGTGCCAGCAGCTCAGTCCAGGGATACGAGCAGTACTTC. Translated: CASSSVQGYEQYF.

This chain connects TRBV19 to TRBJ1-6, with no clear D. This CDR3 spans 14 amino acids. Germline V gives CDR1 LNHDA, CDR2 SQIVND (reference sequence). V was cut by 4 bases and J by 7 bases, with 11 bases left in between. CDR3 in amino acids: CASSNGQPNSPLHF. The CDR3 DNA follows: TGTGCCAGTAGTAATGGGCAGCCAAATTCACCCCTCCACTTT.

As regards this clone: At one of its ends the junction is not consistent with the germline gene, which may arise from a read error. The chain recombines TRBV19 with TRBJ1-2, with unresolved D. Germline CDR1 and CDR2: LNHDA and SQIVND (reference sequence). This CDR3 spans 13 amino acids. In DNA form, the CDR3 reads TGTGCCAGCAGTAACAGCCATATAGATGGCTACACCTTC. Amino acid sequence: CASSNSHIDGYTF.

In regard to this clone: At one of its ends the junction is not consistent with the germline gene, which may arise from a read error. DNA for the CDR3: TGTGCCAGCAAGGGACAGGGCATTTCGGGAGAGCGGTACTTC. It codes for CASKGQGISGERYF. The J gene is TRBJ2-7, the V gene TRBV6-1; 9 nucleotides line up with TRBD1. The germline V gene encodes CDR1 MNHNS and CDR2 SASEGT. The CDR3 consists of 14 residues.

The CDR3 reads CASSQLPGLAFSSYEQYF. In DNA, the CDR3 is TGCGCCAGCAGCCAATTACCGGGACTAGCGTTTAGCTCCTACGAGCAGTACTTC. The gene calls are TRBV4-1 and TRBJ2-7; TRBD2 matches 10 bases. The CDR3 sequence is 18 residues long. Germline CDR1 is MGHRA and CDR2 is YSYEKL. Trimming cost V 2 bases and J 0 bases; bases outside gene matches: 10.

This clone has a single count. This chain uses TRBV27 with TRBJ1-4, with D unresolved. The length of the CDR3 is 13 residues. Germline V CDR1 and CDR2: MNHEY, SMNVEV (reference sequence). Trimming cost V 10 bases and J 7 bases, with 16 bases left between them. The chain's CDR3 is CANRSAMIEKLFF. The CDR3 region has the DNA TGTGCCAATCGATCGGCGATGATTGAAAAACTGTTTTTT.

The chain links TRBV5-1 to TRBJ2-7; perhaps TRBD2 as D (5 bases). Germline CDR1 and CDR2: SGHRS and YFSETQ. V was trimmed by 4 bases and J by 0 bases, leaving 14 bases between them. The CDR3 runs 15 residues. The CDR3 nucleotides read TGCGCCAGCAGCCAAGCGGTAGGGATCTCCTACGAGCAGTACTTC. This translates into CASSQAVGISYEQYF.

The chain recombines TRBV1 with TRBJ1-6; the listed D gene, TRBD1, was not tested against the DNA. TRBV1 represents a pseudogene. This CDR3 comprises 13 residues. The CDR3 reads CTSSHRGNSPLHF. CDR3 nucleotide sequence: TGCACCAGCAGCCACAGGGGAAATTCACCCCTCCACTTT.

The DNA for the CDR3 is TGTGCCAGCAGCAGAAAATCGGGACAGCTCATGAACACTGAAGCTTTCTTT. It specifies CASSRKSGQLMNTEAFF. The J gene is TRBJ1-1, the V gene TRBV5-6; TRBD1 agrees at 7 bases. This CDR3 has 17 residues. CDR1 SGHDT and CDR2 YYEEEE come from the germline V gene. After removal of 4 bases from V and 0 bases from J, the junction contained 12 bases not matched to a gene.

This sequence joins TRBV7-8 and TRBJ1-3; D is uncertain. Germline V gene sequence: CDR1 SGHVS, CDR2 FQNEAQ. The CDR3 sequence is 12 residues long. Deletions cut 1 base from V and 11 bases from J, with 9 bases between. CDR3 protein: CASSLVDGAIYF. The CDR3 nucleotides read TGTGCCAGCAGCTTAGTAGATGGGGCCATATATTTT.

The chain uses TRBV11-2 and TRBJ2-3, with 13 bases lining up with TRBD2. The germline CDR1 and CDR2 sequences are SGHAT and FQNNGV. The CDR3 covers 16 residues. Germline trimming cut 5 bases from V and 4 bases from J; bases unmatched to any gene: 6. The CDR3 region has the DNA TGTGCCAGCAGCCGACTAGCGGGAGGATCTGCAGATACGCAGTATTTT. It encodes CASSRLAGGSADTQYF. Full variable domain (missing parts from reference TRBV11-2 and TRBJ2-3): EAGVAQSPRYKIIEKRQSVAFWCNPISGHATLYWYQQILGQGPKLLIQFQNNGVVDDSQLPKDRFSAERLKGVDSTLKIQPAKLEDSAVYLCASSRLAGGSADTQYFGPGTRLTVL.

This clone has a single count. This sample also contains other DNA sequences that code for the same CDR3. CDR3 region: CASSSLGGSSYEQYF. The CDR3 nucleotides read TGTGCCAGTAGCTCCCTAGGGGGGAGCTCCTACGAGCAGTACTTC. The rearrangement uses TRBV19 and TRBJ2-7, with D perhaps given as TRBD1 or TRBD2 (6 bases each). The ends were cut back, 6 bases at V and 0 bases at J, with 15 bases in the middle. This CDR3 is built from 15 residues. Germline V lookup: CDR1 LNHDA, CDR2 SQIVND (reference sequence). The variable domain in full, completed from reference TRBV19 and TRBJ2-7, reads DGGITQSPKYLFRKEGQNVTLSCEQNLNHDAMYWYRQDPGQGLRLIYYSQIVNDFQKGDIAEGYSVSREKKESFPLTVTSAQKNPTAFYLCASSSLGGSSYEQYFGPGTRLTVT.

V gene TRBV6-6 combines with J gene TRBJ2-7; D is possibly TRBD2 (5 bases). V lost 8 bases and J lost 3, with 17 bases in between. Germline CDR1 is MNHNY and CDR2 is SVGAGI (reference sequence). CDR3 length: 14 amino acids. The CDR3 reads CASAYREANYEQYF. The CDR3 nucleotides read TGTGCCAGCGCCTACCGGGAAGCTAACTACGAGCAGTACTTC.

The rearrangement joins TRBV5-1 to TRBJ2-7; 11 nucleotides match TRBD1. This CDR3 has 15 residues. Trimming cost V 4 bases and J 4 bases; bases outside gene matches: 7. Germline CDR1 SGHRS, CDR2 YFSETQ. The CDR3 region has the DNA TGCGCCAGCAGCCCGACGGGACAGGGGGAGTACGAGCAGTACTTC. Protein: CASSPTGQGEYEQYF. Full variable domain (missing parts from reference TRBV5-1 and TRBJ2-7): KAGVTQTPRYLIKTRGQQVTLSCSPISGHRSVSWYQQTPGQGLQFLFEYFSETQRNKGNFPGRFSGRQFSNSRSEMNVSTLELGDSALYLCASSPTGQGEYEQYFGPGTRLTVT.

The genes are TRBV5-1 and TRBJ2-3, with 8 bases that match TRBD2. In germline, CDR1 is SGHRS, CDR2 YFSETQ. CDR3 size: 15 residues. With V trimmed by 2 bases and J by 3 bases, 5 bases remained unmatched. CDR3 sequence: CASSFGSGETDTQYF. CDR3 DNA sequence: TGCGCCAGCAGCTTTGGTAGCGGGGAAACAGATACGCAGTATTTT.

The V gene is TRBV10-1, the J gene TRBJ2-7; 7 nucleotides match TRBD2. This CDR3 is built from 12 residues. Trimming cost V 4 bases and J 6 bases; bases outside gene matches: 3. The germline V gene has CDR1 WNHNN and CDR2 SYGVQD (reference sequence). The CDR3 DNA sequence: TGCGCCAGCAGTGTATCGGGGGGCGAGCAGTACTTC. It is translated as CASSVSGGEQYF.

This chain uses TRBV7-2 with TRBJ1-1; D not resolved. The ends were cut back, 5 bases at V and 1 base at J, with 11 bases in the middle. The CDR3 totals 14 residues. Per germline, CDR1 SGHTA and CDR2 FQGNSA. The DNA of the CDR3 is TGTGCCAGCAGCAGATTCTCGGAGAACACTGAAGCTTTCTTT. Translating it yields CASSRFSENTEAFF. Complete variable domain (other parts from reference TRBV7-2 and TRBJ1-1): GAGVSQSPSNKVTEKGKDVELRCDPISGHTALYWYRQSLGQGLEFLIYFQGNSAPDKSGLPSDRFSAERTGGSVSTLTIQRTQQEDSAVYLCASSRFSENTEAFFGQGTRLTVV.

This clone was counted a single time. This same CDR3 is encoded by further DNA sequences in the sample. V is TRBV5-1 and J is TRBJ2-7; TRBD2 is a possible D gene (6 bases). This CDR3 spans 14 amino acids. CDR1 and CDR2 from the germline V gene are SGHRS and YFSETQ. V dropped 4 bases and J dropped 0 bases, with 11 bases sitting between them. The CDR3 here is CASSPRDSSYEQYF. CDR3 nucleotides: TGCGCCAGCAGCCCCCGGGACTCCTCCTACGAGCAGTACTTC.

The rearrangement uses TRBV19 and TRBJ1-6, with D unclear. Germline CDR1 LNHDA, CDR2 SQIVND (reference sequence). This CDR3 comprises 19 residues. Trimming took 4 bases from V and 6 from J, leaving 25 bases between them. This chain's CDR3 is CASSTKRTPRYSVNSPLHF. The CDR3 DNA reads TGTGCCAGTAGTACTAAGAGGACCCCTAGGTACAGCGTTAATTCACCCCTCCACTTT.

The chain is built from TRBV6-1 and TRBJ1-1, with D possibly being TRBD1 (5 bases). Trimming took 1 base from V and 5 from J, leaving 17 bases between them. This CDR3 contains 16 residues. Germline loops: CDR1 MNHNS, CDR2 SASEGT. The CDR3 bases are TGTGCCAGCAGTGAAGGTTGGTGGGGCGGGGGTACTGAAGCTTTCTTT. Translated, it gives CASSEGWWGGGTEAFF.

The chain carries TRBV10-3 and TRBJ2-5; 12 bases align to TRBD2. CDR1 and CDR2 from the germline V gene are ENHRY and SYGVKD. CDR3 size: 15 residues. J was trimmed by 5 bases and V by 6 bases; bases with no gene match: 7. CDR3: CAISQTSGGGETQYF. CDR3 bases: TGTGCCATCAGCCAGACTAGCGGGGGTGGGGAGACCCAGTACTTC.

With respect to this clone: Within the sample, other DNA sequences also encode this same CDR3. The chain uses TRBV7-9 and TRBJ2-5; D unresolved. The CDR3 contains 12 residues. Per germline, CDR1 SEHNR and CDR2 FQNEAQ (reference sequence). The germline V and J ends were trimmed by 2 bases and 4 bases, with 5 bases remaining between them. The CDR3 protein is CASSLSRETQYF. The CDR3 bases are TGTGCCAGCAGCTTATCACGAGAGACCCAGTACTTC. Variable domain in full (rest from reference TRBV7-9 and TRBJ2-5): DTGVSQNPRHKITKRGQNVTFRCDPISEHNRLYWYRQTLGQGPEFLTYFQNEAQLEKSRLLSDRFSAERPKGSFSTLEIQRTEQGDSAMYLCASSLSRETQYFGPGTRLLVL.

The genes are TRBV11-2 and TRBJ2-1, with a weak D call TRBD2 (5 bases). Trimming removed 3 bases from V and 0 bases from J, with 9 bases in between. This CDR3 is built from 15 residues. Germline assignment: CDR1 SGHAT and CDR2 FQNNGV. The CDR3 sequence: CASSFDYRSYNEQFF. Written as DNA, the CDR3 is TGTGCCAGCAGCTTTGACTACCGCTCCTACAATGAGCAGTTCTTC.